This entry concerns a single T cell receptor beta chain. The source of the sample is a study of T cells in Graves' hyperthyroidism and ophthalmopathy. What was amplified from RNA transcripts were TCR beta CDR3 regions. First-round RT-PCR of the TCR CDR3 relied on the HTBI primer set. TCRdb re-called the multiplex PCR reads with MiXCR, one entry per CDR3 protein. The data show 300,000 to 450,000 distinct CDR3 sequences, about 15% seen once. CDR1 SNHLY and CDR2 FYNNEI come from the germline V gene. The CDR3 spans 17 residues. The V gene lost 3 bases and the J gene lost 2 bases, with 19 bases spanning the gap.

Material: blood. The TCR was taken from a woman aged 18 to 35 with Graves' hyperthyroidism that later progressed to Graves' ophthalmopathy. This chain links TRBV2 with TRBJ1-1; D not certain. The CDR3 here is CASSDDYWVKINTEAFF. DNA for the CDR3: TGTGCCAGCAGTGATGACTATTGGGTTAAGATTAACACTGAAGCTTTCTTT.